Sequencing of this T cell receptor (beta chain) was carried out in a study of OX40 agonist ivuxolimab in advanced cancers. Background on the study: Participants could have had prior anti-PD-1, anti-PD-L1 or anti-CTLA-4 therapy, and around 40% had some. General study results and limits: Partial responders treated at 0.1-3.0 mg/kg exhibited clonal expansion among the lowest measured.

The germline V gene encodes CDR1 SNHLY and CDR2 FYNNEI. V dropped 7 bases and J dropped 3 bases, with 13 bases sitting between them. This CDR3 spans 13 amino acids. Clones were read by immunoSEQ multiplex PCR, and TCRdb kept only the in-frame ones, dropping some. The data contain over 70,000 clones, around 89% of them singletons. Regarding this clone: The antigen is not known.

This chain uses TRBV2 with TRBJ2-7; D unclear. The material sequenced was CD4+ or CD8+ T cells sorted from blood, taken in a trial of the OX40 agonist ivuxolimab. The TCR originated in an adult with an advanced solid tumor such as melanoma, head and neck, liver or kidney cancer. As DNA, the CDR3 is TGTGCCAGCAAACACCAATTAGGCTACGAGCAGTACTTC. As protein: CASKHQLGYEQYF. The full variable domain, with the rest looked up from reference TRBV2 and TRBJ2-7, is EPEVTQTPSHQVTQMGQEVILRCVPISNHLYFYWYRQILGQKVEFLVSFYNNEISEKSEIFDDQFSVERPDGSNFTLKIRSTKLEDSAMYFCASKHQLGYEQYFGPGTRLTVT.